The text below deals with one T cell receptor beta chain. In the original analysis: Estimates of nucleated cell counts were drawn from the amplification of reference gene primers. Some clones are missing from TCRdb's copy, which holds only in-frame ones; the method was immunoSEQ multiplex PCR. V, J and clone size are those of that table, while D and trimming were read from the DNA. There are 470,000 or so clones in the sample; about 89% occur only once, and approximately 4.3% lies in the top ten. Germline loops: CDR1 SGHTA, CDR2 FQGTGA. Trimming left V 1 base short and J 0 bases short, with 6 bases between. This CDR3 has 14 residues. The data were taken from a study of blood T cell repertoires in COVID-19. In the study overall: T cells, B-cell-depleted T cells, or PBMCs supplied cDNA or gDNA.

This receptor was identified in a woman in her 30s with acute or convalescent COVID-19. Sequenced: peripheral blood. The rearrangement joins TRBV7-3 to TRBJ1-1, with a weak D call TRBD1 (6 bases). The DNA for the CDR3 is TGTGCCAGCAGCTTAAGGACAGTGAACACTGAAGCTTTCTTT. Translating gives CASSLRTVNTEAFF.